The T cell receptor beta chain described here comes from a study of breast tumors, draining lymph nodes, adjacent tissues. General study points: The data were judged consistent with most tumor T cells coming from lymph node and expanding in tumor.

At least ten counts were recorded for this clonotype. What it binds is not known. One junction end disagrees with the germline gene, perhaps due to a read error. The CDR3 totals 15 residues. The germline gives CDR1 SSHAT, CDR2 FNYEAQ (reference sequence). TCRdb reprocessed the multiplex PCR reads with MiXCR, giving one entry per CDR3 protein. This sample carries 150,000 to 250,000 distinct CDR3 sequences, approximately 33% of them seen once, and the ten largest clones take 4.3%. The lymph nodes were axillary draining lymph nodes from breast cancer patients. This receptor was identified in a female donor with breast cancer. Some clones in this sample may be carry-over from other donors' samples. Sequencing was performed on axillary lymph node tissue. V is TRBV7-7 and J is TRBJ2-5; a weak D match, TRBD1 (6 bases). The CDR3 loop reads CASSSSRQGFETQYF. For the CDR3, the DNA is TGTGCTAGCAGCTCAAGCCGTCAGGGGTTTGAGACCCAGTACTTC. Complete variable domain (other parts from reference TRBV7-7 and TRBJ2-5): GAGVSQSPRYKVTKRGQDVTLRCDPISSHATLYWYQQALGQGPEFLTYFNYEAQPDKSGLPSDRFSAERPEGSISTLTIQRTEQRDSAMYRCASSSSRQGFETQYFGPGTRLLVL.